This TCR beta chain emerged from a study of T cell clonality in common variable immunodeficiency. CDR3 length equals 16 residues. The V segment lost 4 bases and the J segment 9 bases; nucleotides outside the gene matches: 10. Per germline, CDR1 MNHNS and CDR2 SASEGT. Donors gave roughly 4.5 to 8.5 ml heparinized peripheral whole blood. This clone was seen repeatedly, ten times or more. The antigen remains undetermined. With the read ending 3 residues before the CDR3 end, the germline J gene is used to fill in that end. This table comes from immunoSEQ multiplex PCR, and its TCRdb copy is limited to in-frame clones, with some not included. The sample contains around 81,000 clones, none of them singletons. Study observations and caveats: CVID subjects showed higher TCRbeta clonality than healthy controls.

The clonotype originates from a person aged 18 to 75 in good health. The rearrangement links TRBV6-1 to TRBJ2-1; the match to TRBD2 covers 12 bases. Sequencing used peripheral blood mononuclear cells. The part of the CDR3 DNA that was read is TGTGCCAGCAGTGCCCTCGGACTAGCGGGGTCCGGTGAG. Amino acids: CASSALGLAGSGE. The complete CDR3 protein is CASSALGLAGSGEQFF.